This T cell receptor beta chain was captured by sequencing in a study of T cells in Graves' hyperthyroidism and ophthalmopathy. Study-level results: Before onset, by a median of around six months, the model predicted ophthalmopathy.

In this sample, this clonotype turned up many times. Its specificity is not known. Graves' hyperthyroidism showing no ophthalmopathy progression within 18 months was considered stable. Patients between 18 and 65 years old had hyperthyroidism, newly diagnosed and lasting under 2 months. PBMCs were obtained from 10 ml fresh peripheral blood. RNA transcripts gave rise to amplified TCR beta CDR3 regions. The TCR CDR3 was amplified in a first-round RT-PCR using the HTBI primer set. TCRdb used MiXCR to reprocess the multiplex PCR reads, holding one entry per CDR3 protein. The table records 500,000 to 650,000 distinct CDR3 sequences, around 15% of them present only once. The source is a woman in her forties with Graves' hyperthyroidism. What was sequenced was blood.

The CDR3 reads CASSARQGSMRNTIYF. CDR3 nucleotide sequence: TGTGCCAGCAGTGCCCGACAGGGCAGCATGAGGAACACCATATATTTT. The chain couples TRBV28 to TRBJ1-3; 7 bases align to TRBD1. The length of the CDR3 is 16 residues. CDR1 and CDR2 (germline): MDHEN, SYDVKM. Trimming took 5 bases from V and 7 from J; bases not matched to a gene: 14.